This T cell receptor beta chain is drawn from a study of T cell responses to AZD1222 COVID-19 vaccine. General study points: Targeting of unmutated variant regions was reportedly seen in nearly half of spike-specific TCRs. Females made up more of the donors, who were largely white British, and clonal diversity may have come out too low.

Notes on this clone: Antigen: not known.

TCRdb's table, derived via immunoSEQ multiplex PCR, lists solely in-frame clones and lacks some. The data contain approximately 110,000 clones, around 90% of them seen just once; the ten biggest clones take up about 1.2%. Unmatched junction bases numbered 7, after V lost 0 bases and J lost 0 bases. The CDR3 contains 18 residues. The V gene's germline CDR1 is SGDLS and CDR2 YYNGEE. Sequencing used peripheral blood, obtained on day 0 of AZD1222 vaccination. This chain uses TRBV9 with TRBJ2-3, with TRBD2 matching 10 bases. The sequence was obtained from an adult in good health. CDR3 sequence reads: CASSVGLAGVGSTDTQYF. As DNA, the CDR3 is TGTGCCAGCAGCGTAGGGCTAGCGGGGGTAGGGAGCACAGATACGCAGTATTTT.